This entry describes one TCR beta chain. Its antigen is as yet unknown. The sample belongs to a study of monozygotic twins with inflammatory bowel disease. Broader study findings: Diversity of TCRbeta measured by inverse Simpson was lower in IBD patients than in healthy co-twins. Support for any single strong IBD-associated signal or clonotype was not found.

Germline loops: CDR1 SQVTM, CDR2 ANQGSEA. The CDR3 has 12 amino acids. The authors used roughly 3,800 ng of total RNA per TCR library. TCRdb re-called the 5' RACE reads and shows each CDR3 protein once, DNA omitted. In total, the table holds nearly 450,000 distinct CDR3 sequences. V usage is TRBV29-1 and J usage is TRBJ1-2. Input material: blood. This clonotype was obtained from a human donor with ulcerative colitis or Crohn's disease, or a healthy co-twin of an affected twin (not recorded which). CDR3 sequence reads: CSARQTLLGYTF.